This entry lists 5 T cell receptor beta chains sequenced from one sample in a study of Ad26.COV2.S vaccination and SARS-CoV-2 variants. Data came from immunoSEQ multiplex PCR; TCRdb stores just in-frame clones and leaves some out. The repertoire holds about 350,000 clones, with about 90% as singletons. Sequencing was performed on peripheral blood, taken after recovery from COVID-19. These receptor sequences come from a human donor who had recovered from COVID-19.

This chain uses TRBV10-2 with TRBJ1-5; D uncertain. Germline lookup yields CDR1 WSHSY and CDR2 SAAADI. With 2 bases removed from V and 6 bases from J, the gap between germline ends came to 5 bases. There are 12 residues in the CDR3. The CDR3 nucleotides read TGCGCCAGCAGTGAGGTGTCTCAGCCCCAGCATTTT. Its protein product is CASSEVSQPQHF.

The chain employs TRBV5-1 and TRBJ1-1, with D possibly matching TRBD1 (5 bases). Trimming left V 7 bases short and J 3 bases short, with 10 bases between. CDR1 SGHRS and CDR2 YFSETQ come from the germline V gene. The CDR3 totals 12 residues. This CDR3 reads CASFGQHTEAFF. CDR3 bases: TGCGCCAGCTTCGGACAACACACTGAAGCTTTCTTT. The full variable domain, rest sourced from reference TRBV5-1 and TRBJ1-1, is KAGVTQTPRYLIKTRGQQVTLSCSPISGHRSVSWYQQTPGQGLQFLFEYFSETQRNKGNFPGRFSGRQFSNSRSEMNVSTLELGDSALYLCASFGQHTEAFFGQGTRLTVV.

The V and J genes are TRBV10-3 and TRBJ1-1; 7 bases match TRBD1. V shed 8 bases, J shed 0 bases, and the junction held 6 bases outside the gene matches. Germline V gene lookup returns CDR1 ENHRY and CDR2 SYGVKD. The CDR3 has 14 residues. CDR3 region: CAIGGTALNTEAFF. DNA of the CDR3: TGTGCCATCGGCGGGACAGCTTTGAACACTGAAGCTTTCTTT.

The chain combines TRBV7-2 with TRBJ2-5; no reliable D call. This CDR3 is built from 14 residues. The V end lost 1 base, the J end lost 5 bases, and 11 bases lay between the germline ends. In germline, CDR1 is SGHTA, CDR2 FQGNSA. The CDR3 is CASSLGWQVETQYF. The CDR3 DNA reads as TGTGCCAGCAGCTTAGGGTGGCAGGTGGAGACCCAGTACTTC.

The rearrangement uses TRBV7-2 and TRBJ2-3, with no clear D. Germline assignment: CDR1 SGHTA and CDR2 FQGNSA. The CDR3 has 14 residues. The ends were cut back, 5 bases at V and 2 bases at J, with 11 bases in the middle. CDR3 sequence (DNA): TGTGCCAGCAGCCCCCGGCTATACACAGATACGCAGTATTTT. Encoded protein: CASSPRLYTDTQYF. Combining the CDR3 with reference TRBV7-2 and TRBJ2-3 gives the whole variable domain GAGVSQSPSNKVTEKGKDVELRCDPISGHTALYWYRQSLGQGLEFLIYFQGNSAPDKSGLPSDRFSAERTGGSVSTLTIQRTQQEDSAVYLCASSPRLYTDTQYFGPGTRLTVL.